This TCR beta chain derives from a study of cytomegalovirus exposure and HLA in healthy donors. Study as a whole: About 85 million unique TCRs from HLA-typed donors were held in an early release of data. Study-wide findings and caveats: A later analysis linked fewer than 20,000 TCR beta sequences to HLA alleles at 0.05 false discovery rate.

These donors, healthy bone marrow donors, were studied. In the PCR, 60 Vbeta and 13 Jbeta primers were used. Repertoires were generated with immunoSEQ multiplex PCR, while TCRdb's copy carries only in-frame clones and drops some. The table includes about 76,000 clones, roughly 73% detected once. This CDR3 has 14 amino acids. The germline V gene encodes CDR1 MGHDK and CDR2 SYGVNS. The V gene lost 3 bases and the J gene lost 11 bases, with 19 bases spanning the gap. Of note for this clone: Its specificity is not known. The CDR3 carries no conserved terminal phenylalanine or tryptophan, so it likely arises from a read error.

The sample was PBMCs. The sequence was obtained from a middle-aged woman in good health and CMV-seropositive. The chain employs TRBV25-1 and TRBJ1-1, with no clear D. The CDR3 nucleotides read TGTGCCAGCAGTGATTCCTACCCTGTGAGAGGCGCTTTCGTT. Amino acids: CASSDSYPVRGAFV.